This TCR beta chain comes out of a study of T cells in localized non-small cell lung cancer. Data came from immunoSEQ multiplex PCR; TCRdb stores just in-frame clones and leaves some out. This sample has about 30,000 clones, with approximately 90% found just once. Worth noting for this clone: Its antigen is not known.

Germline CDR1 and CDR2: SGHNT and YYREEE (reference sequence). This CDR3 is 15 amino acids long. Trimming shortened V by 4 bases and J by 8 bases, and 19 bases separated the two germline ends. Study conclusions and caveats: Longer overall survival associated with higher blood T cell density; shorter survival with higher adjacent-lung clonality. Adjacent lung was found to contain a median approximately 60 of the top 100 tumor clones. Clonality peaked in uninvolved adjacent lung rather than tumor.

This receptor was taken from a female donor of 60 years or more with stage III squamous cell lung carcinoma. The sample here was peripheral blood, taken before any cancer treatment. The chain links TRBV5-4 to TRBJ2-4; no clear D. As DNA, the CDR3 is TGTGCCAGCAGCCGTTCCACCTTAGTAAGGGACATTCAGTACTTC. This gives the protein CASSRSTLVRDIQYF. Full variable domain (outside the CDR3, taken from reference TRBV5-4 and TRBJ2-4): ETGVTQSPTHLIKTRGQQVTLRCSSQSGHNTVSWYQQALGQGPQFIFQYYREEENGRGNFPPRFSGLQFPNYSSELNVNALELDDSALYLCASSRSTLVRDIQYFGAGTRLSVL.